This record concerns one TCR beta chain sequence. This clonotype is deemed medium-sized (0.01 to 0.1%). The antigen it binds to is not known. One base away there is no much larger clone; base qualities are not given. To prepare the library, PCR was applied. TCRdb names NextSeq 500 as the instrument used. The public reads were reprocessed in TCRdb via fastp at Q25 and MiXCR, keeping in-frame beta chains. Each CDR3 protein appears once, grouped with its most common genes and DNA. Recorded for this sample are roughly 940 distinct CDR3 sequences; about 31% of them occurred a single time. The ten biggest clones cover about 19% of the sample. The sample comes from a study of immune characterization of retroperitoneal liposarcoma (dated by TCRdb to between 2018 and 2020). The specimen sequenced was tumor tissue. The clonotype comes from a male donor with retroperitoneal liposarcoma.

CDR3 loop: CASSPRTGEQYF. The DNA reads TGTGCCAGCAGTCCTCGGACCGGCGAGCAGTACTTC. The sequence joins TRBV6-1 to TRBJ2-5, with an unclear D gene assignment. The end of the DNA fits TRBJ2-7 better, so the J call may be wrong. The germline V gene encodes CDR1 MNHNS and CDR2 SASEGT. Measured from the cysteine to the phenylalanine, the CDR3 is 12 residues long. Solely the CDR3 DNA is kept, with 36 bases framed from the first base.